The 23 T cell receptor beta chains given below trace back to one sample, sequenced in a study of shared clonotypes between healthy human individuals. The data were produced by immunoSEQ multiplex PCR, yet TCRdb's version contains in-frame clones alone and is incomplete. The sample lists around 720,000 clones; approximately 73% were seen once. The sample consisted of memory CD4+ T cells sorted from blood. Subset here: CD45RA-negative fraction. The receptors here all came from a woman aged 30 to 39 in good health.

The chain links TRBV9 to TRBJ1-4, with a tentative D call TRBD1 (5 bases). CDR3 length: 15 residues. Germline V gene sequence: CDR1 SGDLS, CDR2 YYNGEE. The V end lost 3 bases, the J end lost 8 bases, and 17 bases lay between the germline ends. The CDR3 nucleotides read TGTGCCAGCAGCGGCCCCCGCCCTTGGGGGGAAAAACTGTTTTTT. Its translation: CASSGPRPWGEKLFF.

In DNA form, the CDR3 reads TGTGCCAGCAGTTTATCGATACCGACAGGGGATCAGCCCCAGCATTTT. It encodes CASSLSIPTGDQPQHF. The chain recombines TRBV28 with TRBJ1-5; 8 nucleotides line up with TRBD1. The CDR3 runs 16 residues. The germline CDR1 and CDR2 sequences are MDHEN and SYDVKM. Trimming cost V 1 base and J 5 bases; bases outside gene matches: 7.

The chain couples TRBV7-2 to TRBJ2-3; 12 bases are shared with TRBD2. Trimming took 3 bases from V and 5 from J; bases not matched to a gene: 9. The CDR3 extends over 17 amino acids. CDR1 SGHTA and CDR2 FQGNSA come from the germline V gene. DNA for the CDR3: TGTGCCAGCAGCTTGCTCCTGACTAGCGGGAGCGGAGATACGCAGTATTTT. Residues: CASSLLLTSGSGDTQYF.

Details on this clone: The sample contains more than one DNA sequence encoding this CDR3. This rearrangement joins TRBV5-1 to TRBJ1-3; a weak D match, TRBD1 (5 bases). This CDR3 contains 14 residues. Trimming left V 4 bases short and J 4 bases short, with 12 bases between. Germline CDR1 reads SGHRS; CDR2 reads YFSETQ. The CDR3 bases are TGCGCCAGCAGCCCTGGGACGGAAGGAAACACCATATATTTT. Its translation: CASSPGTEGNTIYF.

A word on this clone: Just one base apart from a much larger clone, this may be a read error. The chain couples TRBV7-2 to TRBJ2-1; D is undetermined. The CDR3 extends over 11 amino acids. Germline CDR1 is SGHTA and CDR2 is FQGNSA. The germline V and J ends were trimmed by 4 bases and 5 bases, with 3 bases remaining between them. CDR3 DNA sequence: TGTGCCAGCAGCTCGCACAATGAGCAGTTCTTC. Amino acids: CASSSHNEQFF.

This chain connects TRBV10-2 to TRBJ1-2; the match to TRBD1 covers 10 bases. The CDR3 loop spans 14 amino acids. V trimming: 7 bases; J trimming: 2 bases; junction bases outside the gene matches: 4. CDR1 and CDR2 (germline): WSHSY, SAAADI. CDR3: CASTDRGHNYGYTF. DNA for the CDR3: TGCGCCAGCACCGACAGGGGGCACAACTATGGCTACACCTTC.

V is TRBV5-1 and J is TRBJ2-7; the match to TRBD2 covers 10 bases. This CDR3 is 16 amino acids long. The germline CDR1 and CDR2 sequences are SGHRS and YFSETQ. V was clipped by 5 bases and J by 0 bases; unmatched bases: 8. CDR3 loop: CASRGLADSASYEQYF. Written as DNA, the CDR3 is TGCGCCAGCAGAGGACTAGCGGATTCGGCCTCCTACGAGCAGTACTTC.

This clone was seen a single time. The chain carries TRBV28 and TRBJ1-2; D not resolved. Germline V lookup: CDR1 MDHEN, CDR2 SYDVKM. The CDR3 length is 13 residues. Trimming took 3 bases from V and 4 from J, leaving 9 bases between them. As DNA, the CDR3 is TGTGCCAGCAGTTTGGAGGCAGCCTATGGCTACACCTTC. Its protein product is CASSLEAAYGYTF.

The J gene is TRBJ2-1, the V gene TRBV29-1; tentative D call: TRBD1 (5 bases). This CDR3 is built from 15 residues. Per germline, CDR1 SQVTM and CDR2 ANQGSEA. V was shortened by 2 bases and J by 5 bases, with 16 bases between the two germline ends. The CDR3 loop is CSVERGQAKHNEQFF. In DNA, the CDR3 is TGCAGCGTTGAAAGAGGACAAGCGAAACACAATGAGCAGTTCTTC.

This clone was picked up a small number of times. Other DNA sequences from this sample encode an identical CDR3 as well. The rearrangement links TRBV29-1 to TRBJ2-1; 9 bases fit TRBD2. Germline V gives CDR1 SQVTM, CDR2 ANQGSEA. The CDR3 loop spans 14 amino acids. V was pared by 6 bases and J by 4 bases, with 7 bases of the junction left unmatched. CDR3 DNA: TGCAGCGTCTCCAGCGGGAGGCGGTACAATGAGCAGTTCTTC. This translates into CSVSSGRRYNEQFF.

The CDR3 sequence: CASSDYSNQPQHF. DNA of the CDR3: TGTGCCAGCAGTGACTATAGCAATCAGCCCCAGCATTTT. The genes are TRBV2 and TRBJ1-5, with D uncertain. CDR3 size: 13 residues. Germline CDR1 is SNHLY and CDR2 is FYNNEI. Trimming took off 3 bases at V and 0 bases at J, with 3 bases between the two ends.

This rearrangement joins TRBV7-9 to TRBJ2-7; perhaps D is TRBD1 or TRBD2 (5 bases each). Trimming cost V 2 bases and J 6 bases, with 17 bases left between them. Germline lookup yields CDR1 SEHNR and CDR2 FQNEAQ (reference sequence). The CDR3 loop spans 15 amino acids. The CDR3 DNA is TGTGCCAGCAGCTTAAGAGGGACCCCTCAACCCGAGCAGTACTTC. This encodes CASSLRGTPQPEQYF.

The chain carries TRBV12-5 and TRBJ1-1; 7 nucleotides agree with TRBD1. J gave up 2 bases and V 6 bases, and 6 bases lay outside the gene matches. Germline loops: CDR1 LGHNT, CDR2 FRNRAP. This CDR3 has 14 amino acids. This chain's CDR3 is CASGKGGSNTEAFF. CDR3 DNA: TGTGCTAGTGGCAAAGGGGGCTCAAACACTGAAGCTTTCTTT.

Comments on this clone: Just one base apart from a much larger clone, this may be a read error. The same CDR3 also results from other DNA sequences found in this sample. The V and J genes are TRBV28 and TRBJ2-2; D is unresolved. This CDR3 has 13 amino acids. Germline V gives CDR1 MDHEN, CDR2 SYDVKM. Trimming removed 6 bases from V and 0 bases from J, with 5 bases in between. CDR3 sequence reads: CASRTANTGELFF. The DNA of the CDR3 is TGTGCCAGCAGAACAGCGAACACCGGGGAGCTGTTTTTT. The whole variable domain, remainder taken from reference TRBV28 and TRBJ2-2, is DVKVTQSSRYLVKRTGEKVFLECVQDMDHENMFWYRQDPGLGLRLIYFSYDVKMKEKGDIPEGYSVSREKKERFSLILESASTNQTSMYLCASRTANTGELFFGEGSRLTVL.

The chain joins TRBV6-1 to TRBJ1-1; possible D gene TRBD1, 5 bases. The CDR3 spans 13 residues. Per the germline V gene, CDR1 is MNHNS and CDR2 is SASEGT. The V gene lost 7 bases and the J gene lost 0 bases, with 9 bases spanning the gap. DNA of the CDR3: TGTGCCAGCACAGGACATCTGAACACTGAAGCTTTCTTT. Amino acids: CASTGHLNTEAFF.

The V gene is TRBV6-1, the J gene TRBJ1-2; maybe TRBD1 (5 bases). V shed 6 bases and J shed 0 bases, with 8 bases lying between them. This CDR3 spans 13 amino acids. Per germline, CDR1 MNHNS and CDR2 SASEGT. The CDR3 DNA reads TGTGCCAGCAGGCCGGACACTAACTATGGCTACACCTTC. This codes for CASRPDTNYGYTF.

This clone was seen at least ten times. The chain uses TRBV6-1 and TRBJ2-3; a possible D gene is TRBD1 (6 bases). Trimming removed 5 bases from V and 4 bases from J, with 10 bases in between. Germline V gives CDR1 MNHNS, CDR2 SASEGT. The CDR3 runs 13 residues. DNA for the CDR3: TGTGCCAGCAGTTCCTGGGGGCCAGATACGCAGTATTTT. It codes for CASSSWGPDTQYF.

J is TRBJ2-2 and V is TRBV11-1, with D perhaps TRBD2 (5 bases). V was trimmed by 4 bases and J by 7 bases, leaving 10 bases between them. Germline CDR1 and CDR2: SGHAT and FQDESV (reference sequence). CDR3 length: 13 amino acids. The CDR3 loop reads CASSSPGNGELFF. The CDR3 DNA follows: TGTGCCAGCAGCTCCCCGGGGAACGGGGAGCTGTTTTTT.

The sample holds a few counts of this clone. The same CDR3 also results from other DNA sequences found in this sample. This rearrangement joins TRBV11-2 to TRBJ2-3; D might be TRBD1 (6 bases). Trimming removed 0 bases from V and 3 bases from J, with 7 bases in between. The CDR3 runs 14 residues. The germline V gene encodes CDR1 SGHAT and CDR2 FQNNGV. The CDR3 sequence: CASSLDTGTDTQYF. The CDR3, as DNA: TGTGCCAGCAGCTTAGATACAGGGACAGATACGCAGTATTTT.

The rearrangement links TRBV27 to TRBJ2-2; 8 nucleotides line up with TRBD1. Losses at the gene ends were 6 bases for V and 0 bases for J; bases not matched to a gene: 6. The CDR3 is 16 residues long. The germline CDR1 and CDR2 sequences are MNHEY and SMNVEV (reference sequence). Here the CDR3 DNA reads TGTGCCAGCAGATGGGCAGGGGGCCCGAACACCGGGGAGCTGTTTTTT. It translates to CASRWAGGPNTGELFF.

The J gene is TRBJ1-1, the V gene TRBV2; tentatively, D is TRBD1 (5 bases). The CDR3 is 16 residues long. Germline lookup yields CDR1 SNHLY and CDR2 FYNNEI. The V end was cut by 0 bases, the J end by 4 bases, with 15 bases between. The CDR3 DNA reads TGTGCCAGCAGTGAAGCGCTTCGGGGGTTAAGCACTGAAGCTTTCTTT. This codes for CASSEALRGLSTEAFF.

The V call is TRBV5-1, the J call TRBJ2-7; 10 bases match TRBD2. The germline V gene has CDR1 SGHRS and CDR2 YFSETQ. This CDR3 has 15 residues. The J segment lost 2 bases and the V segment lost 4 bases, leaving 6 bases of the junction unmatched. CDR3 in DNA: TGCGCCAGCAGCCCCACCGGGACTAGCGCCTACGAGCAGTACTTC. Translated: CASSPTGTSAYEQYF. Variable domain in full (rest from reference TRBV5-1 and TRBJ2-7): KAGVTQTPRYLIKTRGQQVTLSCSPISGHRSVSWYQQTPGQGLQFLFEYFSETQRNKGNFPGRFSGRQFSNSRSEMNVSTLELGDSALYLCASSPTGTSAYEQYFGPGTRLTVT.

The chain combines TRBV5-1 with TRBJ2-6; no clear D gene. V was pared by 0 bases and J by 4 bases, with 8 bases between. Germline V gene data show CDR1 as SGHRS and CDR2 as YFSETQ. The CDR3 is 15 amino acids. Here the CDR3 reads CASSLVGPGANVLTF. CDR3 in DNA: TGCGCCAGCAGCTTGGTTGGACCCGGGGCCAACGTCCTGACTTTC.